These T cell receptor beta chains were read from a single sample in a study of tissue T cells after allogeneic stem cell transplantation. Method: immunoSEQ multiplex PCR; TCRdb's copy keeps in-frame clones and lacks some. Altogether 8,500 to 10,000 clones are present, 56% being singletons, with the ten largest covering about 19%. Specimen: tissue from the jejunum, collected at autopsy. These TCRs come from a female donor over 55 with lung cancer. The CDR3 runs from the conserved cysteine through the conserved F or W. The D gene is left open where the match is weak. Size is stated for part of the rows, as once, few or many counts, or as a class when the clone is expanded.

cdr3_aa: CASSYGTQERGGELFF; cdr3_nt: TGTGCCAGCAGTTACGGGACTCAGGAGCGGGGCGGGGAGCTGTTTTTT; cdr3_length: 16; j_call: TRBJ2-2; d_call: TRBD2; v_call: TRBV6-5; clone_size: NA
cdr3_aa: CASSLEAGRVYNEQFF; cdr3_nt: TGTGCCAGCAGCTTGGAGGCGGGAAGAGTCTACAATGAGCAGTTCTTC; cdr3_length: 16; j_call: TRBJ2-1; d_call: NA; v_call: TRBV5-6; clone_size: medium-sized
cdr3_aa: CATGTGNTGELFF; cdr3_nt: TGTGCCACCGGGACAGGGAACACCGGGGAGCTGTTTTTT; cdr3_length: 13; j_call: TRBJ2-2; d_call: TRBD1; v_call: TRBV7-9; clone_size: NA
cdr3_aa: CASTTGTSVYNEQFF; cdr3_nt: TGTGCCAGCACCACCGGGACTAGCGTATACAATGAGCAGTTCTTC; cdr3_length: 15; j_call: TRBJ2-1; d_call: TRBD2; v_call: TRBV19; clone_size: NA
cdr3_aa: CASSGGNTPSHEQFF; cdr3_nt: TGTGCCAGCAGCGGGGGGAACACCCCCAGCCATGAGCAGTTCTTC; cdr3_length: 15; j_call: TRBJ2-1; d_call: NA; v_call: TRBV7-3; clone_size: NA
cdr3_aa: CASSPTLTGTYGYTF; cdr3_nt: TGTGCCAGCAGCCCGACCCTCACAGGGACCTATGGCTACACCTTC; cdr3_length: 15; j_call: TRBJ1-2; d_call: NA; v_call: TRBV13; clone_size: NA
cdr3_aa: CASSGTGAGQPQHF; cdr3_nt: TGTGCCAGCTCGGGAACAGGGGCGGGTCAGCCCCAGCATTTT; cdr3_length: 14; j_call: TRBJ1-5; d_call: TRBD1; v_call: TRBV18; clone_size: NA
cdr3_aa: CAWGRQGGDYGYTF; cdr3_nt: TGTGCCTGGGGCAGACAGGGGGGCGACTATGGCTACACCTTC; cdr3_length: 14; j_call: TRBJ1-2; d_call: TRBD1; v_call: TRBV30; clone_size: once
cdr3_aa: CASSQSGGTGANVLTF; cdr3_nt: TGTGCCAGCAGCCAATCGGGAGGGACTGGGGCCAACGTCCTGACTTTC; cdr3_length: 16; j_call: TRBJ2-6; d_call: TRBD2; v_call: TRBV16; clone_size: once
cdr3_aa: CSVEQQGLNEQYF; cdr3_nt: TGCAGCGTTGAACAACAGGGCTTGAACGAGCAGTACTTC; cdr3_length: 13; j_call: TRBJ2-7; d_call: NA; v_call: TRBV29-1; clone_size: NA
cdr3_aa: CASSRQLAGGPLAYNEQFF; cdr3_nt: TGTGCCAGCAGCCGCCAACTAGCGGGAGGGCCCTTAGCCTACAATGAGCAGTTCTTC; cdr3_length: 19; j_call: TRBJ2-1; d_call: TRBD2; v_call: TRBV4-2; clone_size: few
cdr3_aa: CASRKQSSYNSPLHF; cdr3_nt: TGTGCCAGCAGGAAGCAGAGCTCCTATAATTCACCCCTCCATTTT; cdr3_length: 15; j_call: TRBJ1-6; d_call: NA; v_call: TRBV6-5; clone_size: NA
cdr3_aa: CASSPQQFTEAFF; cdr3_nt: TGTGCCAGCAGCCCCCAACAGTTCACTGAAGCTTTCTTT; cdr3_length: 13; j_call: TRBJ1-1; d_call: NA; v_call: TRBV11-2; clone_size: NA
cdr3_aa: CASSPVAGGAVTGELFF; cdr3_nt: TGTGCCAGCAGCCCTGTAGCGGGGGGGGCCGTTACCGGGGAGCTGTTTTTT; cdr3_length: 17; j_call: TRBJ2-2; d_call: TRBD2; v_call: TRBV6-2/TRBV6-3; clone_size: NA
cdr3_aa: CAGGGYAGSVQYF; cdr3_nt: TGTGCCGGGGGGGGTTATGCGGGATCTGTTCAGTACTTC; cdr3_length: 13; j_call: TRBJ2-4; d_call: TRBD2; v_call: TRBV30; clone_size: NA
cdr3_aa: CASSLGGGGLETQYF; cdr3_nt: TGTGCCAGCAGCTTGGGGGGAGGGGGTTTGGAGACCCAGTACTTC; cdr3_length: 15; j_call: TRBJ2-5; d_call: NA; v_call: TRBV5-4; clone_size: NA
cdr3_aa: CASSLGSGATNEKLFF; cdr3_nt: TGCGCCAGCAGCCTGGGATCCGGCGCAACTAATGAAAAACTGTTTTTT; cdr3_length: 16; j_call: TRBJ1-4; d_call: NA; v_call: TRBV4-1; clone_size: NA
cdr3_aa: CASRPRDRITDTQYF; cdr3_nt: TGTGCCAGCAGACCCCGGGACAGGATAACAGATACGCAGTATTTT; cdr3_length: 15; j_call: TRBJ2-3; d_call: TRBD1; v_call: TRBV9; clone_size: once
cdr3_aa: CASSFPIGQGGNTIYF; cdr3_nt: TGTGCCAGCAGCTTTCCTATAGGTCAAGGTGGAAACACCATATATTTT; cdr3_length: 16; j_call: TRBJ1-3; d_call: NA; v_call: TRBV5-6; clone_size: NA
cdr3_aa: CASSQGGANYGYTF; cdr3_nt: TGCGCCAGCAGCCAGGGGGGAGCTAACTATGGCTACACCTTC; cdr3_length: 14; j_call: TRBJ1-2; d_call: TRBD1; v_call: TRBV5-1; clone_size: NA
cdr3_aa: CASSLVGTGGRDTQYF; cdr3_nt: TGCGCCAGCAGCTTGGTGGGGACAGGGGGCCGAGATACGCAGTATTTT; cdr3_length: 16; j_call: TRBJ2-3; d_call: TRBD1; v_call: TRBV5-1; clone_size: NA
cdr3_aa: CASSSIKGIHSSYNEQFF; cdr3_nt: TGTGCCAGCAGCTCCATTAAAGGGATACATTCCTCCTACAATGAGCAGTTCTTC; cdr3_length: 18; j_call: TRBJ2-1; d_call: NA; v_call: TRBV13; clone_size: NA
cdr3_aa: CASSLGGLEGSTEAFF; cdr3_nt: TGTGCCAGCAGCTTAGGGGGGTTGGAGGGGAGCACTGAAGCTTTCTTT; cdr3_length: 16; j_call: TRBJ1-1; d_call: NA; v_call: TRBV7-2; clone_size: NA
cdr3_aa: CASSLGQGFGEQYF; cdr3_nt: TGTGCCAGCAGCTTAGGACAGGGTTTCGGCGAGCAGTACTTC; cdr3_length: 14; j_call: TRBJ2-7; d_call: TRBD1; v_call: TRBV7-2; clone_size: NA
cdr3_aa: CASSFVVPSGRGTEAFF; cdr3_nt: TGTGCCAGCAGCTTCGTAGTCCCCTCGGGGCGAGGCACTGAAGCTTTCTTT; cdr3_length: 17; j_call: TRBJ1-1; d_call: NA; v_call: TRBV7-2; clone_size: few
cdr3_aa: CASSLGLAGANEQFF; cdr3_nt: TGTGCCAGCAGCTTAGGACTAGCGGGAGCCAATGAGCAGTTCTTC; cdr3_length: 15; j_call: TRBJ2-1; d_call: TRBD2; v_call: TRBV11-3; clone_size: medium-sized
cdr3_aa: CASSPYQGQETQYF; cdr3_nt: TGTGCCAGCAGCCCATACCAGGGTCAAGAGACCCAGTACTTC; cdr3_length: 14; j_call: TRBJ2-5; d_call: NA; v_call: TRBV5-8; clone_size: NA
cdr3_aa: CASSQDRTETYQETQYF; cdr3_nt: TGCGCCAGCAGCCAAGATCGGACAGAGACGTACCAAGAGACCCAGTACTTC; cdr3_length: 17; j_call: TRBJ2-5; d_call: NA; v_call: TRBV4-1; clone_size: NA
cdr3_aa: CATGEASGVYNEQFF; cdr3_nt: TGTGCGACCGGAGAGGCTAGCGGGGTCTACAATGAGCAGTTCTTC; cdr3_length: 15; j_call: TRBJ2-1; d_call: TRBD2; v_call: TRBV30; clone_size: NA
cdr3_aa: CASSPDRGLLNEQFF; cdr3_nt: TGTGCCAGCTCACCAGACAGGGGGCTATTAAATGAGCAGTTCTTC; cdr3_length: 15; j_call: TRBJ2-1; d_call: TRBD1; v_call: TRBV18; clone_size: medium-sized
cdr3_aa: CASSVSTGSVGYTF; cdr3_nt: TGTGCCAGCAGCGTATCGACAGGATCTGTTGGCTACACCTTC; cdr3_length: 14; j_call: TRBJ1-2; d_call: NA; v_call: TRBV9; clone_size: NA
cdr3_aa: CASSLAGTIRNEQFF; cdr3_nt: TGTGCCAGCAGTTTAGCCGGGACGATAAGGAATGAGCAGTTCTTC; cdr3_length: 15; j_call: TRBJ2-1; d_call: NA; v_call: TRBV27; clone_size: once
cdr3_aa: CATSPGGIPTGELFF; cdr3_nt: TGTGCCACCTCCCCTGGGGGCATCCCGACCGGGGAGCTGTTTTTT; cdr3_length: 15; j_call: TRBJ2-2; d_call: NA; v_call: TRBV7-3; clone_size: few
cdr3_aa: CATSRGGRATNEQFF; cdr3_nt: TGTGCCACCAGCAGAGGAGGGCGTGCGACCAATGAGCAGTTCTTC; cdr3_length: 15; j_call: TRBJ2-1; d_call: NA; v_call: TRBV15; clone_size: few
cdr3_aa: CASSYGVAGELFF; cdr3_nt: TGTGCCAGCAGTTACGGGGTCGCAGGGGAGCTGTTTTTT; cdr3_length: 13; j_call: TRBJ2-2; d_call: NA; v_call: TRBV6-2/TRBV6-3; clone_size: few
cdr3_aa: CASSEASPGYNQPQHF; cdr3_nt: TGTGCCAGCAGTGAAGCAAGCCCTGGATACAATCAGCCCCAGCATTTT; cdr3_length: 16; j_call: TRBJ1-5; d_call: NA; v_call: TRBV2; clone_size: few
cdr3_aa: CSASVGDRQHF; cdr3_nt: TGCAGTGCTAGTGTAGGGGACAGACAGCATTTT; cdr3_length: 11; j_call: TRBJ1-5; d_call: TRBD1; v_call: TRBV20-1; clone_size: few
cdr3_aa: CASSYERGYNEQFF; cdr3_nt: TGTGCCAGCAGTTACGAGCGGGGGTACAATGAGCAGTTCTTC; cdr3_length: 14; j_call: TRBJ2-1; d_call: TRBD2; v_call: TRBV7-2; clone_size: NA
cdr3_aa: CASSSSGGAGDTQYF; cdr3_nt: TGTGCCAGCAGCTCGTCGGGGGGGGCCGGTGATACGCAGTATTTT; cdr3_length: 15; j_call: TRBJ2-3; d_call: TRBD2; v_call: TRBV7-8; clone_size: few
cdr3_aa: CASSVRGQQFF; cdr3_nt: TGTGCCAGCAGTGTACGGGGGCAGCAGTTCTTC; cdr3_length: 11; j_call: TRBJ2-1; d_call: NA; v_call: TRBV14; clone_size: few
cdr3_aa: CASSLMDGYGYTF; cdr3_nt: TGTGCCAGCAGCCTCATGGACGGCTATGGCTACACCTTC; cdr3_length: 13; j_call: TRBJ1-2; d_call: NA; v_call: TRBV6-6; clone_size: few
cdr3_aa: CASSDFFGSNSPLHF; cdr3_nt: TGCGCCAGCAGTGATTTTTTTGGTTCGAATTCACCCCTCCACTTT; cdr3_length: 15; j_call: TRBJ1-6; d_call: NA; v_call: TRBV10-2; clone_size: NA